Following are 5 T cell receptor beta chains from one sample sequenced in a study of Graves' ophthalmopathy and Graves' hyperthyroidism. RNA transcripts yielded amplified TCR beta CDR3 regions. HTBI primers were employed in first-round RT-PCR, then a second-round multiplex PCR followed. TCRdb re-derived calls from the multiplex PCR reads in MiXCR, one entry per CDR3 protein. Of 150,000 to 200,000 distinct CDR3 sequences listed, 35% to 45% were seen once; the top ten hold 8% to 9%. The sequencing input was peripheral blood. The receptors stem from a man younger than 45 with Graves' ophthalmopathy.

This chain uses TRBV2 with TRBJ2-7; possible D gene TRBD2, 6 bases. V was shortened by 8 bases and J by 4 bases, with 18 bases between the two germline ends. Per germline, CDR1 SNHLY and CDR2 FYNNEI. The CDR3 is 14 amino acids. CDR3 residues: CASQSEGVGYEQYF. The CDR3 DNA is TGTGCCAGCCAGTCGGAGGGCGTTGGGTACGAGCAGTACTTC.

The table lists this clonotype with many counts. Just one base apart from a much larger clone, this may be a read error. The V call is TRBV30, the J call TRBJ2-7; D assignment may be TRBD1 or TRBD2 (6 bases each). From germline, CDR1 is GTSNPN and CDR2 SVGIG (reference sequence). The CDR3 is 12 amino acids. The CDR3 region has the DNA TGTACCCGTTCGGGGGCTAGGAACGAGCAGTACTTC. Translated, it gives CTRSGARNEQYF.

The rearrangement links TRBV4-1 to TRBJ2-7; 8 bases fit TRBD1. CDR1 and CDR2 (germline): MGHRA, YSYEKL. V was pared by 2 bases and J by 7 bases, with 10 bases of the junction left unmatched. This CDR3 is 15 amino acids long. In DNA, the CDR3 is TGCGCCAGCAGCCAACCTTGGGACAGGAGAGAAGAGCAGTACTTC. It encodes CASSQPWDRREEQYF.

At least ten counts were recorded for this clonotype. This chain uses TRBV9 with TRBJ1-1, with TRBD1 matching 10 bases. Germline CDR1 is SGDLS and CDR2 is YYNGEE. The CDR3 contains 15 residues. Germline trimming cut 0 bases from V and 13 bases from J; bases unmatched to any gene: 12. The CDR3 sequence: CASSVGDRGVWEVFF. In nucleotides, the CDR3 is TGTGCCAGCAGCGTAGGGGACAGGGGTGTGTGGGAGGTTTTCTTT.

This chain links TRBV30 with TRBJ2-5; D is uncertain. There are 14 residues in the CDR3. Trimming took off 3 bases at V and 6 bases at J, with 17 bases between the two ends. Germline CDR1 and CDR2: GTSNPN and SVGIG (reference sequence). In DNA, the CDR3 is TGTGCCTGGAGCCTCGCCCCGAGCAATCAGACCCAGTACTTC. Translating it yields CAWSLAPSNQTQYF.